Shown below are 21 T cell receptor beta chains from a single sample sequenced in a study of cytomegalovirus exposure and HLA in healthy donors. The PCR employed 60 Vbeta primers together with 13 Jbeta primers. Generated by immunoSEQ multiplex PCR, the TCRdb table keeps only in-frame clones and is missing some. The table has about 160,000 clones, 75% to 85% seen once. Sequencing was done on a sample of PBMCs. Receptors were obtained from a woman aged 45-60 years in good health and CMV-seronegative.

The CDR3 region is CASSSAQGSEKLFF. CDR3 nucleotide sequence: TGTGCCAGCAGCTCTGCCCAGGGGAGTGAAAAACTGTTTTTT. The chain joins TRBV5-5 to TRBJ1-4, with D maybe TRBD1 (6 bases). The CDR3 runs to 14 residues. Germline V gene lookup returns CDR1 SGHKS and CDR2 YYEKEE (reference sequence). The V end lost 3 bases, the J end lost 7 bases, and 13 bases lay between the germline ends.

Here the CDR3 DNA reads TGTGCCAGCTCACAGACAGACAGCAGTGGGCCCCAGCATTTT. Translated: CASSQTDSSGPQHF. This sequence joins TRBV18 and TRBJ1-5, with a possible D match to TRBD1 (5 bases). Trimming took 4 bases from V and 9 from J, leaving 16 bases between them. This CDR3 region has 14 residues. Per the germline V gene, CDR1 is KGHSH and CDR2 is LQKENI. Using reference TRBV18 and TRBJ1-5 for the parts outside the CDR3, the full variable domain is NAGVMQNPRHLVRRRGQEARLRCSPMKGHSHVYWYRQLPEEGLKFMVYLQKENIIDESGMPKERFSAEFPKEGPSILRIQQVVRGDSAAYFCASSQTDSSGPQHFGDGTRLSIL.

The rearrangement uses TRBV18 and TRBJ1-3; no firm D call. CDR3 length equals 15 residues. The V gene's germline CDR1 is KGHSH and CDR2 LQKENI. Trimming stripped 6 bases from V and 2 bases from J, with 14 bases between. The CDR3 coding sequence is TGTGCCAGCTCCGATTATCCCGGGGCTGGAAACACCATATATTTT. Residues: CASSDYPGAGNTIYF.

This chain links TRBV6-6 with TRBJ2-5; TRBD1 might be the D (5 bases). V dropped 0 bases and J dropped 5 bases, with 10 bases sitting between them. Germline V gives CDR1 MNHNY, CDR2 SVGAGI (reference sequence). This CDR3 has 14 residues. The CDR3 bases are TGTGCCAGCAGTTACTCGCAGGGCCGGGAGACCCAGTACTTC. Protein sequence: CASSYSQGRETQYF.

The gene calls are TRBV21-1 and TRBJ1-1; the table's D call, TRBD1, was not checked against the DNA. TRBV21-1 is given as a pseudogene. The CDR3 sequence is 17 residues long. The CDR3 loop is CASSKAGTGGANTEAFF. The CDR3 DNA is TGTGCCAGCAGCAAAGCCGGGACAGGGGGCGCGAACACTGAAGCTTTCTTT.

The sample holds a few counts of this clone. The chain has TRBV27 and TRBJ2-1; D might be TRBD2 (5 bases). Germline CDR1 is MNHEY and CDR2 is SMNVEV (reference sequence). This CDR3 contains 16 residues. V was trimmed by 0 bases and J by 0 bases, leaving 9 bases between them. CDR3 nucleotides: TGTGCCAGCAGTTTATCTCTAGCAAACTCCTACAATGAGCAGTTCTTC. Translated, it gives CASSLSLANSYNEQFF.

The chain couples TRBV7-2 to TRBJ2-7; 8 bases agree with TRBD2. J gave up 7 bases and V 1 base, and 12 bases lay outside the gene matches. Germline V gene data show CDR1 as SGHTA and CDR2 as FQGNSA. The CDR3 has 16 amino acids. Written as DNA, the CDR3 is TGTGCCAGCAGCTTAGGGGCTAGCGGGCTGGCTTTGGAGCAGTACTTC. It codes for CASSLGASGLALEQYF.

The chain employs TRBV30 and TRBJ1-2, with a possible D match to TRBD1 (5 bases). V gave up 4 bases and J gave up 6 bases, with 15 bases separating them. This CDR3 is built from 13 residues. The germline CDR1 and CDR2 sequences are GTSNPN and SVGIG (reference sequence). The CDR3 here is CAWNVSRVDGYTF. CDR3 DNA: TGTGCCTGGAATGTAAGCAGGGTTGATGGCTACACCTTC. The full variable domain, with the rest looked up from reference TRBV30 and TRBJ1-2, is SQTIHQWPATLVQPVGSPLSLECTVEGTSNPNLYWYRQAAGRGLQLLFYSVGIGQISSEVPQNLSASRPQDRQFILSSKKLLLSDSGFYLCAWNVSRVDGYTFGSGTRLTVV.

The chain carries TRBV2 and TRBJ1-6; D remains unclear. CDR1 is SNHLY, CDR2 FYNNEI, per germline. CDR3 length equals 15 residues. The V gene lost 7 bases and the J gene lost 0 bases, with 10 bases spanning the gap. Written as DNA, the CDR3 is TGTGCCAGCAAGGAGGAGAGCTCCTATAATTCACCCCTCCACTTT. It is translated as CASKEESSYNSPLHF.

This clone was seen a single time. The chain recombines TRBV6-5 with TRBJ1-2, with 8 bases aligning to TRBD1. J gave up 5 bases and V 4 bases, and 12 bases lay outside the gene matches. CDR1 is MNHEY, CDR2 SVGAGI, per germline. The CDR3 spans 16 residues. CDR3 in DNA: TGTGCCAGCAGTTCCACACAGCAGGGGGCGGGTTATGGCTACACCTTC. Translation: CASSSTQQGAGYGYTF.

The chain uses TRBV7-9 and TRBJ1-5, with TRBD1 identical over 7 bases. Germline V gives CDR1 SEHNR, CDR2 FQNEAQ (reference sequence). The V and J ends lost 3 bases and 7 bases, in that order; junction bases with no gene match: 3. CDR3 length: 13 amino acids. CDR3 DNA: TGTGCCAGCAGCTTGGGACAGCACCAGCCCCAGCATTTT. Its translation is CASSLGQHQPQHF. The full variable domain, rest sourced from reference TRBV7-9 and TRBJ1-5, is DTGVSQNPRHKITKRGQNVTFRCDPISEHNRLYWYRQTLGQGPEFLTYFQNEAQLEKSRLLSDRFSAERPKGSFSTLEIQRTEQGDSAMYLCASSLGQHQPQHFGDGTRLSIL.

The chain links TRBV5-4 to TRBJ2-3, with TRBD2 matching 7 bases. The CDR3 has 17 residues. The junction had 11 bases not matched to a gene; V was cut back by 4 bases and J by 0 bases. Germline lookup yields CDR1 SGHNT and CDR2 YYREEE (reference sequence). This chain's CDR3 is CASSPDLAVSSTDTQYF. CDR3 coding DNA: TGTGCCAGCAGCCCCGATCTAGCGGTATCTAGCACAGATACGCAGTATTTT. Together with reference TRBV5-4 and TRBJ2-3, the CDR3 gives the full variable domain: ETGVTQSPTHLIKTRGQQVTLRCSSQSGHNTVSWYQQALGQGPQFIFQYYREEENGRGNFPPRFSGLQFPNYSSELNVNALELDDSALYLCASSPDLAVSSTDTQYFGPGTRLTVL.

This chain uses TRBV4-3 with TRBJ1-6, with D tentatively TRBD1 (5 bases). The CDR3 has 16 amino acids. Trimming removed 0 bases at V and 3 bases at J, with 9 bases between. Per the germline V gene, CDR1 is LGHNA and CDR2 is YSLEER. CDR3 amino acids: CASSQDMTVYNSPLHF. CDR3 DNA: TGCGCCAGCAGCCAAGATATGACAGTCTATAATTCACCCCTCCACTTT.

This clone was counted between two and nine times. The rearrangement joins TRBV4-3 to TRBJ2-7; the match to TRBD2 covers 8 bases. CDR1 and CDR2 (germline): LGHNA, YSLEER. Trimming cost V 0 bases and J 2 bases; bases outside gene matches: 6. The CDR3 sequence is 16 residues long. The CDR3 sequence is CASSQELTSGAYEQYF. CDR3 coding DNA: TGCGCCAGCAGCCAAGAGTTAACTAGCGGAGCCTACGAGCAGTACTTC.

The chain carries TRBV7-7 and TRBJ2-5, with a possible D match to TRBD1 (6 bases). V was pared by 2 bases and J by 1 base, with 11 bases between. This CDR3 has 15 amino acids. Germline values: CDR1 SSHAT, CDR2 FNYEAQ (reference sequence). DNA for the CDR3: TGTGCCAGCAGCTTATCCCCACAGGGCCAAGAGACCCAGTACTTC. It translates to CASSLSPQGQETQYF.

The chain recombines TRBV4-3 with TRBJ2-7; 8 nucleotides agree with TRBD2. The CDR3 has 13 residues. J gave up 7 bases and V 0 bases, and 2 bases lay outside the gene matches. CDR1 and CDR2 (germline): LGHNA, YSLEER. The DNA of the CDR3 is TGCGCCAGCAGCCAAGATCCGGGGGGGGAGCAGTACTTC. Translating gives CASSQDPGGEQYF.

The chain recombines TRBV7-2 with TRBJ2-1; D is undetermined. Germline V CDR1 and CDR2: SGHTA, FQGNSA. V was pared by 0 bases and J by 6 bases, with 15 bases between. The CDR3 has 16 residues. CDR3 DNA sequence: TGTGCCAGCAGCTTAGCGCGTGGTTTAGCTCTCAATGAGCAGTTCTTC. Translation gives CASSLARGLALNEQFF.

This rearrangement joins TRBV19 to TRBJ2-5; D may be TRBD1 (6 bases). Germline loops: CDR1 LNHDA, CDR2 SQIVND (reference sequence). Trimming cost V 1 base and J 3 bases, with 9 bases left between them. CDR3 length: 14 amino acids. CDR3 sequence (DNA): TGTGCCAGTAGTATAGCAGGGGAAAAAGAGACCCAGTACTTC. It codes for CASSIAGEKETQYF.

This clone appeared a single time. This chain connects TRBV11-2 to TRBJ2-1, with D possibly TRBD2 on 6 matching bases. This CDR3 contains 12 residues. CDR1 and CDR2 from the germline V gene are SGHAT and FQNNGV. The ends were cut back, 6 bases at V and 6 bases at J, with 9 bases in the middle. The CDR3 sequence is CASRGGGNEQFF. DNA for the CDR3: TGTGCCAGCAGGGGGGGAGGCAATGAGCAGTTCTTC.

The rearrangement joins TRBV6-5 to TRBJ2-7; possible D gene TRBD1, 5 bases. The CDR3 covers 13 residues. Germline CDR1 and CDR2: MNHEY and SVGAGI. V shed 6 bases and J shed 2 bases, with 11 bases lying between them. For the CDR3, the DNA is TGTGCCAGCAGGTCGACAGCCACCTACGAGCAGTACTTC. Translated, it gives CASRSTATYEQYF.

The chain carries TRBV25-1 and TRBJ2-7, with D tentatively TRBD1 (6 bases). V dropped 4 bases and J dropped 4 bases, with 11 bases sitting between them. Germline-derived CDR1 and CDR2 are MGHDK and SYGVNS. This CDR3 comprises 13 residues. The DNA of the CDR3 is TGTGCCAGCAGTGTCACAGGGTCTTACGAGCAGTACTTC. Its protein product is CASSVTGSYEQYF.